This TCR beta chain was profiled in a study of tumor-infiltrating lymphocytes in primary liver carcinoma. About the research overall: Stage T1-T3 N0M0 tumors spanned about 4.2 to 10 cm.

The source material, roughly 20-31 mg of unsorted bulk tissue, was used to co-extract RNA and DNA. Primary liver carcinomas in the patients were surgically resected. Regarding this clonotype: The antigen is unknown. A read error may account for a junction end that differs from germline.

The CDR3 consists of 19 residues. Germline CDR1 and CDR2: SGHAT and FQDESV (reference sequence). TCR beta cDNA was reverse-transcribed from around 0.55 ug of total RNA. The reaction used a constant-region primer and ProtoScript II reverse transcriptase. Slightly modified ARM-PCR, run as three nested multiplex PCR rounds, produced the TCR beta libraries. In the first two PCR rounds, TRBV1-TRBV30 forward primers were paired with a C-beta reverse primer, and each round lasted approximately 10 cycles. One entry per CDR3 protein results from TCRdb running MiXCR on the multiplex PCR reads. In the table there are about 210,000 distinct CDR3 sequences, 85% of which are singletons. The study, taken as a whole, reports: A significantly higher top-250-clone fraction was recorded for tumors than for blood (p = 0.039). The study found only about 8-24% of top clones in all five tumor regions.

The chain combines TRBV11-1 with TRBJ2-3; possibly TRBD1 or TRBD2 for D (5 bases each). Sequenced: tumor tissue from primary liver carcinoma. This receptor was obtained from a man aged 40-55 years with primary liver carcinoma and hepatitis B virus infection. For the CDR3, the DNA is TGTGCCAGCAGCACTGGGGGAAGATCTGTTGGAGCCCGCACAGACACGCAGTATTTT. Amino acids: CASSTGGRSVGARTDTQYF.